A selection of T cell receptor beta chains follows, all from one sample in a study of blood T cell repertoires in COVID-19. Only in-frame clones appear in the TCRdb table, and some are missing; sequencing was by immunoSEQ multiplex PCR. The sample has under 85,000 clones, approximately 85% seen once; the top ten hold roughly 2.9%. The material sequenced was peripheral blood. These receptors all come from an elderly man with acute or convalescent COVID-19. CDR3s include the opening cysteine and the closing phenylalanine or tryptophan. The order of the fields is V gene, D gene, J gene, clone size, CDR3 length, CDR3 protein, CDR3 DNA. The D gene is left open where the match is weak. Clone size is not always given. Where it is, it says once, few, many or a class for expanded clones.

TRBV7-9	TRBD2	TRBJ2-1	-	16	CASSLGLAGGGNEQFF	TGTGCCAGCAGCTTAGGTCTAGCGGGAGGAGGCAATGAGCAGTTCTTC
TRBV10-3	TRBD1	TRBJ1-5	-	13	CAMGQGSNQPQHF	TGTGCCATGGGACAGGGAAGCAATCAGCCCCAGCATTTT
TRBV27	-	TRBJ2-1	-	17	CASSWTGTPILYNEQFF	TGTGCCAGCAGTTGGACCGGGACTCCTATACTCTACAATGAGCAGTTCTTC
TRBV7-2	-	TRBJ2-7	-	14	CASSLTYTGYEQYF	TGTGCCAGCAGCCTAACATACACAGGCTACGAGCAGTACTTC
TRBV19	-	TRBJ1-3	-	13	CASSPRGGNTIYF	TGTGCCAGTAGTCCGCGAGGAGGAAACACCATATATTTT
TRBV14	-	TRBJ2-6	-	15	CASSLLSSGANVLTF	TGTGCCAGCAGCCTCCTGTCCTCTGGGGCCAACGTCCTGACTTTC
TRBV30	-	TRBJ2-7	-	13	CAWSYGQRYEQYF	TGTGCCTGGAGTTACGGACAGCGCTACGAGCAGTACTTC
TRBV5-4	-	TRBJ2-3	-	16	CASSRGGDGPVNTQYF	TGTGCCAGCAGCAGGGGTGGTGACGGACCCGTGAATACGCAGTATTTT
TRBV6-5	TRBD1	TRBJ1-2	-	14	CASSSQQGNYGYTF	TGTGCCAGCAGTTCTCAACAGGGGAACTATGGCTACACCTTC
TRBV14	TRBD1	TRBJ2-1	-	16	CASSPPGTATYNEQFF	TGTGCCAGCAGCCCCCCGGGGACAGCCACCTACAATGAGCAGTTCTTC
TRBV27	-	TRBJ2-5	-	14	CASRITGSGETQYF	TGTGCCAGCAGGATAACAGGGTCGGGAGAGACCCAGTACTTC
TRBV5-1	-	TRBJ1-1	once	15	CASSLVQGLNTEAFF	TGCGCCAGCAGCTTGGTACAGGGACTAAACACTGAAGCTTTCTTT
TRBV4-2	TRBD2	TRBJ2-1	once	20	CASSQDQTSGRAFAYNEQFF	TGTGCCAGCAGCCAAGATCAGACTAGCGGGAGGGCCTTCGCCTACAATGAGCAGTTCTTC
TRBV24-1	TRBD1	TRBJ2-1	-	14	CATSDRTGGFEQFF	TGTGCCACCAGTGATCGGACAGGGGGCTTTGAGCAGTTCTTC